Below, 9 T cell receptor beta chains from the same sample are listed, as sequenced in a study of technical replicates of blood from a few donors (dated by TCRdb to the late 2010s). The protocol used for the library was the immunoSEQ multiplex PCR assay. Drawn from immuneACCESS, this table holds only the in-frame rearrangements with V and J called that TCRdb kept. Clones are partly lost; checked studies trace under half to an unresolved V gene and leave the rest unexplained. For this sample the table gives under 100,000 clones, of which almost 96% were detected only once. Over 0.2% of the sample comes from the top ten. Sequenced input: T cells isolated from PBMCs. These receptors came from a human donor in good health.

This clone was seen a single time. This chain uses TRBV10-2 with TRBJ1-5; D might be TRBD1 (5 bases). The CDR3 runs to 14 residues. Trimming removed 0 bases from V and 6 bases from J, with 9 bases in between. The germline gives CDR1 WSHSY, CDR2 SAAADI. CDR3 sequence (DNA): TGCGCCAGCAGTGAGTCGCCCGGGGGTCAGCCCCAGCATTTT. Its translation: CASSESPGGQPQHF.

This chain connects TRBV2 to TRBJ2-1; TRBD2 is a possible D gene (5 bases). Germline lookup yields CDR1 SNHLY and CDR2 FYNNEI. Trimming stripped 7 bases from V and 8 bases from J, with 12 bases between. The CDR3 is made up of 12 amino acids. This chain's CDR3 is CASKLVGHEQFF. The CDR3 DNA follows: TGTGCCAGCAAACTAGTTGGTCATGAGCAGTTCTTC.

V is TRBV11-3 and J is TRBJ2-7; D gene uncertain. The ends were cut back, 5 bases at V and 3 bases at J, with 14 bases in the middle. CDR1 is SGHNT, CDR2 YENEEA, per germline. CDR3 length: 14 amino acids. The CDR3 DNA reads TGTGCCAGCAGCCCCCAGAGCGCTTTCTACGAGCAGTACTTC. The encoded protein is CASSPQSAFYEQYF.

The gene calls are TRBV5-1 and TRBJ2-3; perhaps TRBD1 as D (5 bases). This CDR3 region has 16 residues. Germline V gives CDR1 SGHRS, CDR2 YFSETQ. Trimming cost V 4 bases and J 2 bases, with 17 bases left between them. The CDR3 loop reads CASSRYLQETTDTQYF. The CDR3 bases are TGCGCCAGCAGCCGCTACTTACAGGAAACCACAGATACGCAGTATTTT.

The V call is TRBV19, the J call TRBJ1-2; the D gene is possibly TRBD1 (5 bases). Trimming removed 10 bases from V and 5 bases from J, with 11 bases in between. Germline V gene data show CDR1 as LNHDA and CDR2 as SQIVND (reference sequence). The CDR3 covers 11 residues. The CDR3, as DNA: TGTGCCACCTCAGGGCGGTATGGCTACACCTTC. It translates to CATSGRYGYTF.

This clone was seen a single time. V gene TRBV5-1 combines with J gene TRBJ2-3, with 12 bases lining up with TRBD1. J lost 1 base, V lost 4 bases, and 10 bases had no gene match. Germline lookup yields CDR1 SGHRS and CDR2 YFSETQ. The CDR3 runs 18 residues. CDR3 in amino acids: CASSLWGQGAQRTDTQYF. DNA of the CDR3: TGCGCCAGCAGCCTGTGGGGACAGGGGGCCCAGCGCACAGATACGCAGTATTTT. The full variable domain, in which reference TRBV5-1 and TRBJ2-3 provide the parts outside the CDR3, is KAGVTQTPRYLIKTRGQQVTLSCSPISGHRSVSWYQQTPGQGLQFLFEYFSETQRNKGNFPGRFSGRQFSNSRSEMNVSTLELGDSALYLCASSLWGQGAQRTDTQYFGPGTRLTVL.

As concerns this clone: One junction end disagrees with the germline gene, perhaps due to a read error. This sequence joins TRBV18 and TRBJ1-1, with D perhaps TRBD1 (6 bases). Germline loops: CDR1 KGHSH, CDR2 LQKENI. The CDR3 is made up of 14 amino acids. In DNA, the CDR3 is TGTGCCAGCTCACCAAACAGGGCGAACACTGAAGTTTTCTTT. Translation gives CASSPNRANTEVFF.

CDR3 loop: CASTSYGTGVETQYF. In DNA form, the CDR3 reads TGTGCCAGCACCTCCTACGGGACAGGGGTAGAGACCCAGTACTTC. The V call is TRBV27, the J call TRBJ2-5; 10 bases agree with TRBD1. This CDR3 spans 15 amino acids. The ends lost 7 bases at V and 4 bases at J; junction bases unmatched: 9. Germline-derived CDR1 and CDR2 are MNHEY and SMNVEV (reference sequence).

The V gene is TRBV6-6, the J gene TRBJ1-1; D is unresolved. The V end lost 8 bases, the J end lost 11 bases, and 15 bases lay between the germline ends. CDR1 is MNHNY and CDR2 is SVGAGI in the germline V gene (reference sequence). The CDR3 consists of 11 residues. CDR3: CASCNRGDAFF. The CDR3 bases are TGTGCCAGCTGTAATCGGGGTGACGCTTTCTTT.